The 27 T cell receptor beta chains below all came from one sample that was sequenced in a study of Tregs in tolerant kidney transplant recipients (dated by TCRdb to between 2018 and 2021). The label giving this sample's time point can be read as: blood sample drawn before combined kidney and bone marrow transplant. The library was produced with the immunoSEQ multiplex PCR assay. In TCRdb, the immuneACCESS table is reduced to in-frame sequences with V and J assigned. These tables do not hold every clone; where another copy was compared, an unresolved V gene accounts for under half, and the others remain unexplained. The sample's own table lists more than 45,000 clones. The ten biggest clones cover roughly 0.93% of the sample. The starting material was CD4+ T cells from blood, obtained before the transplant. The receptors were gathered from a human donor who received a combined kidney and bone marrow transplant.

Notes on this clone: The observed sequence ends 3 residues before the CDR3 terminus, with the missing tail filled in from the germline J gene. The chain recombines TRBV10-3 with TRBJ2-7; 9 nucleotides agree with TRBD2. Trimming at V came to 0 bases and at J to 2 bases, leaving 2 bases not matched to a gene. The CDR3 is made up of 15 amino acids. Germline V gene data show CDR1 as ENHRY and CDR2 as SYGVKD. The sequenced CDR3 bases are TGTGCCATCAGTGAGTCGACTAGCGGTACCTACGAG. Encoded protein: CAISESTSGTYE. Given in full, the CDR3 is CAISESTSGTYEQYF.

With regard to this clone: The CDR3 extends 3 residues past the end of the read, so its final part is completed from the germline J gene. The chain employs TRBV5-1 and TRBJ1-2; perhaps TRBD1 as D (6 bases). Looked up from germline, CDR1 is SGHRS and CDR2 is YFSETQ. V was cut by 4 bases and J by 5 bases, with 12 bases left in between. The length of the CDR3 is 13 residues. The part of the CDR3 DNA that was read is TGCGCCAGCAGCCCCGGACAGAGTTATGGC. This translates into CASSPGQSYG. The complete CDR3 sequence is CASSPGQSYGYTF. Filled out from reference TRBV5-1 and TRBJ1-2, the complete variable domain reads KAGVTQTPRYLIKTRGQQVTLSCSPISGHRSVSWYQQTPGQGLQFLFEYFSETQRNKGNFPGRFSGRQFSNSRSEMNVSTLELGDSALYLCASSPGQSYGYTFGSGTRLTVV.

Concerning this clone: The read stops 3 residues short of the end of the CDR3; the missing end is completed from the germline J gene. The chain carries TRBV7-6 and TRBJ2-1; 8 bases are a match to TRBD2. There are 16 residues in the CDR3. Per germline, CDR1 SGHVS and CDR2 FNYEAQ. V shed 0 bases, J shed 8 bases, and the junction held 9 bases outside the gene matches. The CDR3 bases that were read are TGTGCCAGCAGCTTAGCAGCGGGAGCTCCCTGGCATGAG. Residues: CASSLAAGAPWHE. The whole CDR3 is CASSLAAGAPWHEQFF.

Of note for this clone: The read stops 3 residues short of the end of the CDR3; the missing end is completed from the germline J gene. The chain has TRBV6-2 or TRBV6-3 and TRBJ1-1; D possibly corresponds to TRBD1 (6 bases). Trimming stripped 6 bases from V and 6 bases from J, with 14 bases between. The CDR3 extends over 13 amino acids. CDR1 and CDR2 (germline): MNHEY, SVGEGT. The CDR3 sequence: CASSHREFAEAFF. The covered CDR3 bases are TGTGCCAGCAGCCACAGGGAATTTGCTGAA.

Remarks on this clone: The read ends 3 residues early relative to the CDR3; the germline J gene fills the gap. The chain is built from TRBV5-1 and TRBJ1-5; perhaps TRBD1 as D (6 bases). CDR3 size: 13 residues. Germline V gene lookup returns CDR1 SGHRS and CDR2 YFSETQ. CDR3 bases read: TGCGCCAGCAGCTTGGTCGCAGGGGATCCC. Translating it yields CASSLVAGDP. The full CDR3 protein reads CASSLVAGDPQHF.

With regard to this clone: The DNA ends 3 residues before the CDR3 does, and the rest of the CDR3 is filled in from the germline J gene. The V gene is TRBV7-9, the J gene TRBJ1-1; TRBD1 matches at 7 bases. V shed 5 bases and J 0 bases; nucleotides not matched to a gene: 3. Germline V gene sequence: CDR1 SEHNR, CDR2 FQNEAQ (reference sequence). The length of the CDR3 is 14 residues. The part of the CDR3 DNA that was read is TGTGCCAGCAGCCCGGGGACAGTGAACACTGAA. Protein product: CASSPGTVNTE. Given in full, the CDR3 is CASSPGTVNTEAFF.

Turning to this clone: The read stops 3 residues short of the end of the CDR3; the missing end is completed from the germline J gene. The V call is TRBV20-1, the J call TRBJ2-7, with 11 bases aligning to TRBD2. The germline V gene encodes CDR1 DFQATT and CDR2 SNEGSKA (reference sequence). This CDR3 contains 11 residues. CDR3 DNA, as far as it was read: TGCAGCGGGACTAGCGGCTACGAG. It yields the protein CSGTSGYE. The entire CDR3 sequence reads CSGTSGYEQYF.

With respect to this clone: The read stops 3 residues short of the end of the CDR3; the missing end is completed from the germline J gene. The chain employs TRBV5-1 and TRBJ2-1, with a possible D match to TRBD1 (6 bases). V lost 6 bases to trimming and J lost 6 bases, with 13 bases between them. This CDR3 comprises 13 residues. CDR1 SGHRS and CDR2 YFSETQ come from the germline V gene. CDR3 DNA, as far as it was read: TGCGCCAGCATTGGGACATTGGGCAATGAG. It is translated as CASIGTLGNE. The CDR3 as a whole reads CASIGTLGNEQFF. The full variable domain, its missing parts supplied by reference TRBV5-1 and TRBJ2-1, is KAGVTQTPRYLIKTRGQQVTLSCSPISGHRSVSWYQQTPGQGLQFLFEYFSETQRNKGNFPGRFSGRQFSNSRSEMNVSTLELGDSALYLCASIGTLGNEQFFGPGTRLTVL.

Of note for this clone: The CDR3 goes on 3 residues after the read ends, and that part is filled in from the germline J gene. The chain is built from TRBV7-2 and TRBJ2-7; 9 nucleotides agree with TRBD1. The germline CDR1 and CDR2 sequences are SGHTA and FQGNSA. J was trimmed by 6 bases and V by 4 bases; bases with no gene match: 10. This CDR3 contains 15 residues. The CDR3 sequence is CASSSGTGLRFEQYF. CDR3 DNA, as far as it was read: TGTGCCAGCAGCTCCGGGACAGGGTTACGTTTCGAG.

Details on this clone: Read coverage stops 3 residues before the CDR3 terminus; the germline J gene supplies the remainder. The rearrangement links TRBV5-1 to TRBJ2-7; TRBD1 agrees at 8 bases. J lost 6 bases, V lost 2 bases, and 7 bases had no gene match. The length of the CDR3 is 14 residues. Germline CDR1 and CDR2: SGHRS and YFSETQ. The sequenced part of the CDR3 DNA is TGCGCCAGCAGCTTCGACAGGGGTTCGACCGAG. It yields the protein CASSFDRGSTE. Given in full, the CDR3 is CASSFDRGSTEQYF.

Notes on this clone: The CDR3 extends 3 residues past the end of the read, so its final part is completed from the germline J gene. This chain uses TRBV18 with TRBJ1-2; D not resolved. CDR3 size: 17 residues. Looked up from germline, CDR1 is KGHSH and CDR2 is LQKENI. This CDR3 reads CASSPRPPSGNQETYTF. The covered CDR3 bases are TGTGCCAGCTCACCAAGGCCTCCTAGCGGGAACCAAGAGACC.

Turning to this clone: The CDR3 goes on 3 residues after the read ends, and that part is filled in from the germline J gene. V usage is TRBV14 and J usage is TRBJ2-5; 7 nucleotides line up with TRBD2. CDR3 size: 15 residues. V shed 0 bases and J 2 bases; nucleotides not matched to a gene: 3. Germline lookup yields CDR1 SGHDN and CDR2 FVKESK. This chain's CDR3 is CASSQEREWQETQYF. The covered CDR3 bases are TGTGCCAGCAGCCAAGAGCGGGAGTGGCAAGAGACC. The full variable domain, completed using reference TRBV14 and TRBJ2-5, is EAGVTQFPSHSVIEKGQTVTLRCDPISGHDNLYWYRRVMGKEIKFLLHFVKESKQDESGMPNNRFLAERTGGTYSTLKVQPAELEDSGVYFCASSQEREWQETQYFGPGTRLLVL.

Remarks on this clone: The read terminates 3 residues ahead of where the CDR3 ends, so the germline J gene completes it. J is TRBJ1-1 and V is TRBV6-2 or TRBV6-3; 7 bases match TRBD1. Germline V CDR1 and CDR2: MNHEY, SVGEGT. CDR3 length: 15 amino acids. V lost 5 bases, J lost 4 bases, and 10 bases stayed unmatched. The CDR3: CASSNGQVLSTEAFF. CDR3 DNA (partial): TGTGCCAGCAGTAACGGACAGGTACTTAGCACTGAA.

Regarding this clone: From the germline J gene comes the end of the CDR3, since the read stops 3 residues before it. This chain connects TRBV5-1 to TRBJ2-6; 10 nucleotides agree with TRBD2. The CDR3 sequence is 17 residues long. Germline CDR1 and CDR2: SGHRS and YFSETQ. V shed 4 bases and J 3 bases; nucleotides not matched to a gene: 7. The DNA read from the CDR3 is TGCGCCAGCAGCGCCTCCGGGACTAGCGTTGGGGCCAACGTC. It is translated as CASSASGTSVGANV. The entire CDR3 reads CASSASGTSVGANVLTF.

On this clone itself: The CDR3 goes on 3 residues after the read ends, and that part is filled in from the germline J gene. The V gene is TRBV19, the J gene TRBJ2-1; 9 bases fit TRBD2. With 2 bases clipped from V and 4 bases from J, the junction kept 21 bases outside the gene matches. The CDR3 contains 21 residues. Germline lookup yields CDR1 LNHDA and CDR2 SQIVND (reference sequence). CDR3 bases read: TGTGCCAGTAGTATAATCGGGTCACCGTCCCCCTTAGCGGGAGTTTACAATGAG. Amino acid sequence: CASSIIGSPSPLAGVYNE. In full, the CDR3 is CASSIIGSPSPLAGVYNEQFF. Combining the CDR3 with reference TRBV19 and TRBJ2-1 gives the whole variable domain DGGITQSPKYLFRKEGQNVTLSCEQNLNHDAMYWYRQDPGQGLRLIYYSQIVNDFQKGDIAEGYSVSREKKESFPLTVTSAQKNPTAFYLCASSIIGSPSPLAGVYNEQFFGPGTRLTVL.

For this clone: The read halts 3 residues ahead of the CDR3 end, with the missing end drawn from the germline J gene. The rearrangement joins TRBV7-3 to TRBJ2-3; perhaps TRBD1 as D (7 bases). Germline loops: CDR1 SGHTA, CDR2 FQGTGA. V dropped 5 bases and J dropped 5 bases, with 20 bases sitting between them. This CDR3 is 16 amino acids long. The CDR3 reads CASSRGGTARGDTQYF. The part of the CDR3 DNA that was read is TGTGCCAGCAGCCGCGGAGGGACAGCCCGGGGAGATACG.

To note about this clone: Coverage ceases 3 residues before the CDR3 finishes, and the germline J gene fills in the end. The chain carries TRBV20-1 and TRBJ2-1; 11 bases agree with TRBD2. CDR3 length: 14 amino acids. Germline V gives CDR1 DFQATT, CDR2 SNEGSKA (reference sequence). V was pared by 5 bases and J by 8 bases, with 8 bases of the junction left unmatched. The CDR3 reads CSAGFSGRGDEQFF. The covered CDR3 bases are TGCAGTGCTGGGTTTAGCGGGAGGGGTGATGAG.

Concerning this clone: The CDR3 goes on 3 residues after the read ends, and that part is filled in from the germline J gene. The chain recombines TRBV11-2 with TRBJ1-1; 9 bases fit TRBD1. The trim removed 5 bases at V and 6 bases at J, leaving 10 bases unmatched. Germline V gene lookup returns CDR1 SGHAT and CDR2 FQNNGV. The CDR3 runs 15 residues. CDR3 DNA, as far as it was read: TGTGCCAGCAGCCCGGGGGACAGGGAGGTCGCTGAA. It is translated as CASSPGDREVAE. The whole CDR3 protein is CASSPGDREVAEAFF. Variable domain in full (rest from reference TRBV11-2 and TRBJ1-1): EAGVAQSPRYKIIEKRQSVAFWCNPISGHATLYWYQQILGQGPKLLIQFQNNGVVDDSQLPKDRFSAERLKGVDSTLKIQPAKLEDSAVYLCASSPGDREVAEAFFGQGTRLTVV.

A word on this clone: The observed sequence ends 3 residues before the CDR3 terminus, with the missing tail filled in from the germline J gene. The chain uses TRBV2 and TRBJ2-1; TRBD1 is a possible D gene (5 bases). The V gene lost 6 bases and the J gene lost 3 bases, with 12 bases spanning the gap. The CDR3 is made up of 14 amino acids. CDR1 and CDR2 from the germline V gene are SNHLY and FYNNEI. The part of the CDR3 DNA that was read is TGTGCCAGCAGGGATAAAGGGGACTACAATGAG. It is translated as CASRDKGDYNE. The complete CDR3 sequence is CASRDKGDYNEQFF.

Regarding this clone: The read ends 3 residues shy of where the CDR3 ends; the end is completed using the germline J gene. The chain employs TRBV5-1 and TRBJ1-5; D may be TRBD1 (6 bases). The germline V gene encodes CDR1 SGHRS and CDR2 YFSETQ. With 2 bases removed from V and 7 bases from J, the gap between germline ends came to 13 bases. The CDR3 sequence is 14 residues long. The CDR3 spells CASSLQGGGQPQHF. The CDR3 DNA, read in part, is TGCGCCAGCAGCTTACAGGGAGGAGGCCAGCCC.

A note on this clone: The CDR3 extends 3 residues past the end of the read, so its final part is completed from the germline J gene. The chain employs TRBV7-2 and TRBJ2-2; the match to TRBD1 covers 7 bases. Germline V gene sequence: CDR1 SGHTA, CDR2 FQGNSA. This CDR3 region has 15 residues. V lost 5 bases and J lost 4; bases outside the gene matches: 7. The CDR3 spells CASSPQGQTTGELFF. The sequenced CDR3 bases are TGTGCCAGCAGCCCCCAGGGACAGACCACCGGGGAG.

With respect to this clone: With the read ending 3 residues before the CDR3 end, the germline J gene is used to fill in that end. The V and J genes are TRBV20-1 and TRBJ2-1; D is perhaps TRBD2 (6 bases). CDR1 is DFQATT and CDR2 is SNEGSKA in the germline V gene (reference sequence). The CDR3 runs to 14 residues. V dropped 6 bases and J dropped 4 bases, with 16 bases sitting between them. The covered CDR3 bases are TGCAGTGCCGAGGCGCTAGCGAGATACAATGAG. Encoded protein: CSAEALARYNE. The full-length CDR3 reads as CSAEALARYNEQFF.

Concerning this clone itself: The read ends 3 residues early relative to the CDR3; the germline J gene fills the gap. This chain joins TRBV6-2 or TRBV6-3 and TRBJ2-4; D remains unclear. Trimming took 0 bases from V and 7 from J, leaving 7 bases between them. Germline V gene lookup returns CDR1 MNHEY and CDR2 SVGEGT. The CDR3 length is 13 residues. The CDR3 sequence is CASSYSGQNIQYF. The sequenced part of the CDR3 DNA is TGTGCCAGCAGTTACTCAGGGCAGAACATT.

As concerns this clone: The missing CDR3 end, 3 residues past where the read stops, is filled in from the germline J gene. The chain recombines TRBV20-1 with TRBJ2-7, with 8 nucleotides matching TRBD2. This CDR3 has 14 residues. After removal of 4 bases from V and 5 bases from J, the junction contained 10 bases not matched to a gene. Germline V gene lookup returns CDR1 DFQATT and CDR2 SNEGSKA (reference sequence). Partial CDR3 DNA: TGCAGTGCTATTAAAGCGGGAGCGTTCGACGAG. It specifies CSAIKAGAFDE. The full CDR3 protein is CSAIKAGAFDEQYF.

As concerns this clone: The read ends 3 residues early relative to the CDR3; the germline J gene fills the gap. The chain uses TRBV29-1 and TRBJ2-5, with 7 bases fitting TRBD1. V gave up 5 bases and J gave up 2 bases; unmatched junction bases: 2. This CDR3 has 12 residues. Germline-derived CDR1 and CDR2 are SQVTM and ANQGSEA. The CDR3 loop is CSVLRGQETQYF. The DNA read from the CDR3 is TGCAGCGTTCTCAGGGGGCAAGAGACC.

In regard to this clone: The sequence runs out 3 residues before the end of the CDR3; the remainder is reconstructed from the germline J gene. The rearrangement uses TRBV20-1 and TRBJ2-1; D call uncertain. Trimming stripped 6 bases from V and 5 bases from J, with 17 bases between. The CDR3 is made up of 14 amino acids. In germline, CDR1 is DFQATT, CDR2 SNEGSKA (reference sequence). The sequenced CDR3 bases are TGCAGTGCAGAGGCCCCGAAAAGAGACAATGAG. Translation: CSAEAPKRDNE. The entire CDR3 protein reads CSAEAPKRDNEQFF.

As to this clone: Sequencing ends 3 residues short of the CDR3 end; the germline J gene provides the rest. The rearrangement links TRBV7-7 to TRBJ2-5; no reliable D call. CDR1 is SSHAT and CDR2 is FNYEAQ in the germline V gene (reference sequence). This CDR3 has 13 amino acids. V dropped 1 base and J dropped 2 bases, with 5 bases sitting between them. The sequenced part of the CDR3 DNA is TGTGCCAGCAGCTTAGATAGACAAGAGACC. Translating it yields CASSLDRQET. The whole CDR3 protein reads CASSLDRQETQYF.